A single sample gave rise to the 26 T cell receptor beta chains below, sequenced in a study of CD8+ T cells in alopecia areata. Following RNA extraction, reverse transcription yielded cDNA that acted as the sequencing template. Clones were read by immunoSEQ multiplex PCR, and TCRdb kept only the in-frame ones, dropping some. The profile covers 220,000 or so clones, with around 62% appearing a single time and less than 0.6% taken by the ten largest. The sample consisted of CD4+ T cells sorted from blood, taken at week 0. These receptors originate from a human donor with alopecia areata.

This clone was seen a few times. The CDR3 loop reads CASSRLAETYEQYF. CDR3 DNA: TGTGCCAGTAGTAGACTAGCGGAGACGTACGAGCAGTACTTC. The V call is TRBV19, the J call TRBJ2-7; 9 bases are a match to TRBD2. The CDR3 length is 14 residues. V lost 4 bases to trimming and J lost 4 bases; unmatched junction nucleotides: 5. CDR1 and CDR2 (germline): LNHDA, SQIVND (reference sequence).

This clone was counted a few times. The chain is built from TRBV30 and TRBJ1-4; 7 positions match TRBD1. This CDR3 has 18 residues. V shed 3 bases and J 0 bases; nucleotides not matched to a gene: 13. CDR1 and CDR2 (germline): GTSNPN, SVGIG (reference sequence). The CDR3 reads CAWRGGQAFRATNEKLFF. The CDR3, as DNA: TGTGCCTGGAGGGGCGGACAGGCCTTCCGAGCAACTAATGAAAAACTGTTTTTT. Looking up the rest from reference TRBV30 and TRBJ1-4 gives the full variable domain: SQTIHQWPATLVQPVGSPLSLECTVEGTSNPNLYWYRQAAGRGLQLLFYSVGIGQISSEVPQNLSASRPQDRQFILSSKKLLLSDSGFYLCAWRGGQAFRATNEKLFFGSGTQLSVL.

The V gene is TRBV30, the J gene TRBJ1-5, with D unclear. Germline-derived CDR1 and CDR2 are GTSNPN and SVGIG (reference sequence). The CDR3 runs to 16 residues. Between the trimmed V and J ends, which lost 0 bases and 2 bases, there was a span of 14 bases. Here the CDR3 DNA reads TGTGCCTGGAGTGTACGAAGGGTAGAGGGCAATCAGCCCCAGCATTTT. It is translated as CAWSVRRVEGNQPQHF. Based on the CDR3 plus reference TRBV30 and TRBJ1-5, the full variable domain is SQTIHQWPATLVQPVGSPLSLECTVEGTSNPNLYWYRQAAGRGLQLLFYSVGIGQISSEVPQNLSASRPQDRQFILSSKKLLLSDSGFYLCAWSVRRVEGNQPQHFGDGTRLSIL.

The chain uses TRBV6-5 and TRBJ2-1; the D gene is possibly TRBD2 (5 bases). The V end was cut by 5 bases, the J end by 0 bases, with 11 bases between. The germline V gene encodes CDR1 MNHEY and CDR2 SVGAGI. The CDR3 spans 15 residues. The CDR3 reads CASSQGLSSYNEQFF. The CDR3 DNA reads as TGTGCCAGCAGTCAAGGACTCAGCTCCTACAATGAGCAGTTCTTC.

The V gene is TRBV29-1, the J gene TRBJ2-7, with a tentative D call TRBD1 (5 bases). The CDR3 has 13 amino acids. The V and J ends lost 1 base and 2 bases respectively, with 9 bases between them. Germline assignment: CDR1 SQVTM and CDR2 ANQGSEA. The CDR3 here is CSVEGTGPYEQYF. The CDR3 DNA sequence: TGCAGCGTTGAAGGCACAGGACCCTACGAGCAGTACTTC.

The V and J genes are TRBV7-2 and TRBJ1-5; D unresolved. The CDR3 contains 15 residues. From germline, CDR1 is SGHTA and CDR2 FQGNSA. Trimming removed 1 base at V and 5 bases at J, with 12 bases between. CDR3 in amino acids: CASSLDLAPHQPQHF. The DNA for the CDR3 is TGTGCCAGCAGCTTAGATTTGGCCCCCCATCAGCCCCAGCATTTT.

This clone has more than one count but fewer than ten. V and J are TRBV7-9 and TRBJ1-4, with a tentative D call TRBD1 (5 bases). Germline CDR1 is SEHNR and CDR2 is FQNEAQ (reference sequence). The CDR3 has 16 amino acids. V lost 6 bases, J lost 4 bases, and 18 bases lay in between. The CDR3 bases are TGTGCCAGCAGGCCCCTCCGCATAGGGGTTAATGAAAAACTGTTTTTT. As protein: CASRPLRIGVNEKLFF. The full variable domain, its missing parts supplied by reference TRBV7-9 and TRBJ1-4, is DTGVSQNPRHKITKRGQNVTFRCDPISEHNRLYWYRQTLGQGPEFLTYFQNEAQLEKSRLLSDRFSAERPKGSFSTLEIQRTEQGDSAMYLCASRPLRIGVNEKLFFGSGTQLSVL.

The chain recombines TRBV6-6 with TRBJ2-3; TRBD2 might be the D (5 bases). Deletions cut 7 bases from V and 0 bases from J, with 8 bases between. The CDR3 runs 13 residues. In germline, CDR1 is MNHNY, CDR2 SVGAGI (reference sequence). CDR3 sequence reads: CASNPSSTDTQYF. The CDR3 DNA sequence: TGTGCCAGCAATCCTAGCAGCACAGATACGCAGTATTTT.

The gene calls are TRBV5-1 and TRBJ1-2; a weak D match, TRBD1 (6 bases). Germline loops: CDR1 SGHRS, CDR2 YFSETQ. The V end lost 2 bases, the J end lost 6 bases, and 14 bases lay between the germline ends. CDR3 length: 14 amino acids. CDR3 nucleotide sequence: TGCGCCAGCAGCTTCAGGGGAGGGAATGATGGCTACACCTTC. Its protein product is CASSFRGGNDGYTF.

As to this clone: This sample also contains other DNA sequences that code for the same CDR3. The rearrangement links TRBV29-1 to TRBJ2-6; unclear D gene. The CDR3 runs to 15 residues. Deletions cut 0 bases from V and 1 base from J, with 7 bases between. Germline V gene lookup returns CDR1 SQVTM and CDR2 ANQGSEA. In DNA, the CDR3 is TGCAGCGTTGAAGATCGCAGATCTGGGGCCAACGTCCTGACTTTC. Translating it yields CSVEDRRSGANVLTF.

This rearrangement joins TRBV9 to TRBJ2-7; 12 bases are a match to TRBD2. Germline values: CDR1 SGDLS, CDR2 YYNGEE. The V gene end was trimmed by 0 bases and the J gene end by 3 bases; junction bases not matched to a gene: 4. This CDR3 has 16 residues. The CDR3 DNA reads TGTGCCAGCAGCGTAGATCTAGCGGGAGGGCTCTACGAGCAGTACTTC. Protein: CASSVDLAGGLYEQYF.

The chain employs TRBV29-1 and TRBJ2-7, with a weak D call TRBD1 (6 bases). Germline V CDR1 and CDR2: SQVTM, ANQGSEA. V gave up 7 bases and J gave up 5 bases, with 18 bases separating them. This CDR3 spans 13 amino acids. This CDR3 reads CSASRTGINEQYF. DNA for the CDR3: TGCAGCGCCTCACGAACAGGGATAAACGAGCAGTACTTC.

The chain uses TRBV29-1 and TRBJ1-1, with D unresolved. Trimming removed 1 base at V and 5 bases at J, with 5 bases between. The CDR3 loop spans 11 amino acids. Germline values: CDR1 SQVTM, CDR2 ANQGSEA. CDR3 amino acids: CSVEASTEAFF. In DNA, the CDR3 is TGCAGCGTTGAAGCGTCGACTGAAGCTTTCTTT.

This clone was detected a few times. The gene calls are TRBV7-8 and TRBJ2-7; possibly TRBD2 for D (5 bases). This CDR3 region has 12 residues. V lost 5 bases, J lost 8 bases, and 13 bases lay in between. Germline values: CDR1 SGHVS, CDR2 FQNEAQ. CDR3 in DNA: TGTGCCAGCAGCCTTGACCGGGAAAAGCAGTACTTC. This encodes CASSLDREKQYF. Based on the CDR3 plus reference TRBV7-8 and TRBJ2-7, the full variable domain is GAGVSQSPRYKVAKRGQDVALRCDPISGHVSLFWYQQALGQGPEFLTYFQNEAQLDKSGLPSDRFFAERPEGSVSTLKIQRTQQEDSAVYLCASSLDREKQYFGPGTRLTVT.

This chain connects TRBV6-6 to TRBJ1-1; possible D gene TRBD1, 6 bases. This CDR3 spans 15 amino acids. Trimming took 6 bases from V and 1 from J, leaving 15 bases between them. Germline assignment: CDR1 MNHNY and CDR2 SVGAGI (reference sequence). This chain's CDR3 is CASRSQGRENTEAFF. CDR3 DNA sequence: TGTGCCAGCAGAAGTCAGGGGCGGGAGAACACTGAAGCTTTCTTT.

The V gene is TRBV6-5, the J gene TRBJ2-7; D is ambiguous. CDR3 length: 12 amino acids. Trimming removed 7 bases at V and 7 bases at J, with 14 bases between. The V gene's germline CDR1 is MNHEY and CDR2 SVGAGI. As DNA, the CDR3 is TGTGCCAGCAACGCTGCTCTAGGTGAGCAGTACTTC. It translates to CASNAALGEQYF.

The chain joins TRBV18 to TRBJ1-1; a weak D match, TRBD1 (5 bases). Germline assignment: CDR1 KGHSH and CDR2 LQKENI. CDR3 length: 12 residues. The V and J ends lost 1 base and 6 bases respectively, with 6 bases between them. The DNA for the CDR3 is TGTGCCAGCTCACCACGGGGCCCTGAAGCTTTCTTT. This codes for CASSPRGPEAFF.

In nucleotides, the CDR3 is TGCAGCGTTGACCTAGAGGGAGACTATGGCTACACCTTC. It translates to CSVDLEGDYGYTF. The rearrangement links TRBV29-1 to TRBJ1-2, with unresolved D. The germline V gene has CDR1 SQVTM and CDR2 ANQGSEA. V dropped 3 bases and J dropped 3 bases, with 11 bases sitting between them. There are 13 residues in the CDR3.

The CDR3 is CASSLVYEQYF. The CDR3 DNA sequence: TGTGCCAGCAGCTTAGTTTACGAGCAGTACTTC. This sequence joins TRBV7-8 and TRBJ2-7; D is uncertain. Trimming left V 1 base short and J 4 bases short, with 2 bases between. The CDR3 covers 11 residues. Germline V gene lookup returns CDR1 SGHVS and CDR2 FQNEAQ.

The chain recombines TRBV4-1 with TRBJ2-7; 10 bases align to TRBD2. V lost 8 bases to trimming and J lost 0 bases; unmatched junction nucleotides: 10. The CDR3 is 16 amino acids. Germline values: CDR1 MGHRA, CDR2 YSYEKL. The DNA for the CDR3 is TGCGCCAGCCGGGTTCGAGCGGGAGGGACCTCCTACGAGCAGTACTTC. Translated: CASRVRAGGTSYEQYF.

The chain joins TRBV7-3 to TRBJ2-2, with D possibly called TRBD1 or TRBD2 (5 bases each). There are 16 residues in the CDR3. V dropped 3 bases and J dropped 5 bases, with 16 bases sitting between them. The germline V gene encodes CDR1 SGHTA and CDR2 FQGTGA. In nucleotides, the CDR3 is TGTGCCAGCAGCTTTGCAGGGAGTGGAGCGACCGGGGAGCTGTTTTTT. This codes for CASSFAGSGATGELFF.

The rearrangement links TRBV4-2 to TRBJ2-3, with 7 nucleotides matching TRBD2. Germline CDR1 is LGHNA and CDR2 is YNFKEQ. Trimming cost V 0 bases and J 2 bases; bases outside gene matches: 2. The CDR3 has 15 residues. The CDR3 coding sequence is TGTGCCAGCAGCCAAGAAGCGGGGACCACAGATACGCAGTATTTT. Translating gives CASSQEAGTTDTQYF.

The chain couples TRBV5-1 to TRBJ2-7; 7 positions match TRBD1. CDR3 size: 15 residues. Germline trimming cut 0 bases from V and 3 bases from J; bases unmatched to any gene: 6. Germline V CDR1 and CDR2: SGHRS, YFSETQ. CDR3: CASSLATGTYYEQYF. CDR3 nucleotide sequence: TGCGCCAGCAGCTTGGCGACAGGGACCTACTACGAGCAGTACTTC. The variable domain in full, completed from reference TRBV5-1 and TRBJ2-7, reads KAGVTQTPRYLIKTRGQQVTLSCSPISGHRSVSWYQQTPGQGLQFLFEYFSETQRNKGNFPGRFSGRQFSNSRSEMNVSTLELGDSALYLCASSLATGTYYEQYFGPGTRLTVT.

The V and J genes are TRBV15 and TRBJ2-3; D is perhaps TRBD2 (5 bases). This CDR3 comprises 13 residues. Trimming cost V 8 bases and J 5 bases, with 14 bases left between them. Germline CDR1 and CDR2: LNHNV and YYDKDF (reference sequence). CDR3 coding DNA: TGTGCCACCTGCTTGGCCGGGGTAGATACGCAGTATTTT. Translating gives CATCLAGVDTQYF.

J is TRBJ2-6 and V is TRBV18; D not certain. The CDR3 has 14 amino acids. Looked up from germline, CDR1 is KGHSH and CDR2 is LQKENI. Trimming removed 7 bases from V and 0 bases from J, with 7 bases in between. The CDR3 sequence is CASFPNSGANVLTF. The CDR3 DNA follows: TGTGCCAGCTTCCCCAACTCTGGGGCCAACGTCCTGACTTTC.

There are a few counts of this clone. The V call is TRBV29-1, the J call TRBJ2-1, with 10 bases lining up with TRBD2. The germline V gene has CDR1 SQVTM and CDR2 ANQGSEA. V shed 7 bases and J 9 bases; nucleotides not matched to a gene: 12. The CDR3 extends over 14 amino acids. Here the CDR3 reads CSASPASGSFEQFF. As DNA, the CDR3 is TGCAGCGCAAGCCCCGCTAGCGGGAGTTTTGAGCAGTTCTTC.